Detailed here is one T cell receptor (delta chain). A read error is likely here: a far larger clone is one base away. At the DNA level, this CDR3 is encoded by other sequences in the same sample as well. TCRdb reprocessed the multiplex PCR reads through CATT. The table has around 82,000 delta-chain clones, 1.4% seen once; the top ten hold around 8.5%. The sample comes from a study of γδ T cells in repeated Plasmodium falciparum infection. The wider study: Over roughly 580 days, donors received four mosquito-bite P. falciparum NF54 infections.

Flow sorting of PBMC yielded separate Vgamma9/Vdelta2+ and Vdelta2-negative gammadelta T cell populations for bulk repertoire analysis. Germline V gene sequence: CDR1 GEAIGNYY, CDR2 EKD. CDR3 length equals 21 residues. This chain connects TRDV2 to TRDJ3; 12 bases are a match to TRDD3. In the absence of a J gene in TCRdb, the DNA was matched to germline to assign it here. The sequence came from a pool of human donors (malaria-infected and uninfected, not separated). Sequences were obtained from gamma-delta T cells from blood. This chain's CDR3 is CACDTLLGDTHRSWDTRQMFF. CDR3 in DNA: TGCGCCTGTGACACCCTACTGGGGGATACCCACCGCTCCTGGGACACCCGACAGATGTTTTTC.